The 26 T cell receptor beta chains presented below share a single source sample, sequenced in a study of cytomegalovirus exposure and HLA in healthy donors. With 60 Vbeta and 13 Jbeta primers, the PCR was carried out. TCRdb's table, derived via immunoSEQ multiplex PCR, lists solely in-frame clones and lacks some. The sample has under 90,000 clones, and its top ten clones hold 15% to 19%. Sequenced material: PBMCs. These receptors were obtained from a man aged 45-65 years in good health and CMV-seropositive.

Turning to this clone: The sample has other DNA sequences that encode this CDR3 too. V and J are TRBV18 and TRBJ2-7, with D tentatively TRBD1 (5 bases). Germline V gives CDR1 KGHSH, CDR2 LQKENI. The CDR3 loop spans 13 amino acids. As DNA, the CDR3 is TGCGCCAGCTCACGCAGGGCGGAATACGAGCAGTACGTC. Amino acid sequence: CASSRRAEYEQYV.

This CDR3 is CASSLTGGANEKLFF. The DNA of the CDR3 is TGCGCCAGCAGCTTGACAGGGGGAGCTAATGAAAAACTGTTTTTT. The chain is built from TRBV5-1 and TRBJ1-4; 8 bases align to TRBD1. Germline V gene data show CDR1 as SGHRS and CDR2 as YFSETQ. With 1 base clipped from V and 3 bases from J, the junction kept 2 bases outside the gene matches. The CDR3 covers 15 residues.

The chain combines TRBV4-3 with TRBJ1-2; tentatively, D is TRBD1 (5 bases). V was pared by 1 base and J by 2 bases, with 8 bases between. The length of the CDR3 is 14 residues. In germline, CDR1 is LGHNA, CDR2 YSLEER. The DNA of the CDR3 is TGCGCCAGCAGCCAAGCCCGACAGAACTATGGCTACACCTTC. Translation gives CASSQARQNYGYTF.

The DNA of the CDR3 is TGTGCCAGCAGCGTGGGAGGGGCGATGAGCCCCTACAATGAGCAGTTCTTC. This encodes CASSVGGAMSPYNEQFF. V and J are TRBV9 and TRBJ2-1; 7 nucleotides align to TRBD2. Germline V gene sequence: CDR1 SGDLS, CDR2 YYNGEE. The CDR3 totals 17 residues. V lost 2 bases, J lost 2 bases, and 10 bases stayed unmatched.

This chain connects TRBV7-3 to TRBJ2-7; 7 bases line up with TRBD1. There are 13 residues in the CDR3. After removal of 5 bases from V and 5 bases from J, the junction contained 6 bases not matched to a gene. The V gene's germline CDR1 is SGHTA and CDR2 FQGTGA. The CDR3 spells CASSPDRANEQYF. CDR3 nucleotide sequence: TGTGCCAGCAGCCCCGACAGGGCCAACGAGCAGTACTTC. Full variable domain (missing parts from reference TRBV7-3 and TRBJ2-7): GAGVSQTPSNKVTEKGKYVELRCDPISGHTALYWYRQSLGQGPEFLIYFQGTGAADDSGLPNDRFFAVRPEGSVSTLKIQRTERGDSAVYLCASSPDRANEQYFGPGTRLTVT.

The V call is TRBV29-1, the J call TRBJ2-3, with 8 bases that match TRBD2. CDR3 size: 14 residues. Germline V CDR1 and CDR2: SQVTM, ANQGSEA. J was trimmed by 2 bases and V by 4 bases; bases with no gene match: 5. The chain's CDR3 is CSVGLAGFTDTQYF. The CDR3 nucleotides read TGCAGCGTTGGGTTAGCGGGATTCACAGATACGCAGTATTTT.

CDR3 protein: CASSVGQNTGELFF. The CDR3 nucleotides are TGTGCCAGCAGCGTTGGACAGAACACCGGGGAGCTGTTTTTT. This rearrangement joins TRBV9 to TRBJ2-2; D is possibly TRBD1 (5 bases). The CDR3 sequence is 14 residues long. The germline CDR1 and CDR2 sequences are SGDLS and YYNGEE. V was pared by 2 bases and J by 1 base, with 6 bases between.

The V call is TRBV7-2, the J call TRBJ2-5, with D tentatively TRBD1 (6 bases). Trimming took off 5 bases at V and 5 bases at J, with 12 bases between the two ends. From germline, CDR1 is SGHTA and CDR2 FQGNSA. This CDR3 is 13 amino acids long. The CDR3 DNA follows: TGTGCCAGCAGCGCCTACAGGGAGGAGACCCAGTACTTC. Its translation is CASSAYREETQYF.

This chain connects TRBV29-1 to TRBJ2-2, with D maybe TRBD2 (5 bases). The V end lost 7 bases, the J end lost 3 bases, and 9 bases lay between the germline ends. There are 12 residues in the CDR3. In germline, CDR1 is SQVTM, CDR2 ANQGSEA. The CDR3 DNA reads as TGCAGCGGTATAGCGTACACCGGGGAGCTGTTTTTT. Amino acids: CSGIAYTGELFF.

The chain couples TRBV5-6 to TRBJ1-1, with D unresolved. V was pared by 2 bases and J by 5 bases, with 7 bases between. This CDR3 has 12 residues. Germline V lookup: CDR1 SGHDT, CDR2 YYEEEE. The CDR3 bases are TGTGCCAGCAGCTTTCGCGGGACTGAAGCTTTCTTT. Its protein product is CASSFRGTEAFF. Drawing the rest from reference TRBV5-6 and TRBJ1-1, the complete variable domain is DAGVTQSPTHLIKTRGQQVTLRCSPKSGHDTVSWYQQALGQGPQFIFQYYEEEERQRGNFPDRFSGHQFPNYSSELNVNALLLGDSALYLCASSFRGTEAFFGQGTRLTVV.

This chain uses TRBV6-6 with TRBJ2-3, with D perhaps matching TRBD1 (5 bases). Germline CDR1 and CDR2: MNHNY and SVGAGI (reference sequence). Between the trimmed V and J ends, which lost 2 bases and 4 bases, there was a span of 7 bases. The length of the CDR3 is 13 residues. CDR3: CASSYSRADTQYF. Here the CDR3 DNA reads TGTGCCAGCAGTTACAGCAGGGCAGATACGCAGTATTTT.

This sequence joins TRBV7-9 and TRBJ1-1, with D possibly being TRBD1 (5 bases). Germline CDR1 reads SEHNR; CDR2 reads FQNEAQ (reference sequence). The V gene lost 4 bases and the J gene lost 10 bases, with 16 bases spanning the gap. The CDR3 runs to 13 residues. DNA of the CDR3: TGTGCCAGCAGCTCAGTAATCGGGCAGGGAGCTTTCTTT. This encodes CASSSVIGQGAFF. The variable domain in full, with the rest retrieved from reference TRBV7-9 and TRBJ1-1, is DTGVSQNPRHKITKRGQNVTFRCDPISEHNRLYWYRQTLGQGPEFLTYFQNEAQLEKSRLLSDRFSAERPKGSFSTLEIQRTEQGDSAMYLCASSSVIGQGAFFGQGTRLTVV.

The chain combines TRBV11-3 with TRBJ1-1; 9 bases match TRBD1. Looked up from germline, CDR1 is SGHNT and CDR2 is YENEEA. The length of the CDR3 is 15 residues. Unmatched junction bases numbered 8, after V lost 5 bases and J lost 4 bases. This chain's CDR3 is CASSLGQGWVTEAFF. The DNA for the CDR3 is TGTGCCAGCAGCCTAGGACAGGGGTGGGTCACTGAAGCTTTCTTT.

J is TRBJ1-1 and V is TRBV10-2; 7 bases are shared with TRBD1. J lost 5 bases, V lost 6 bases, and 6 bases had no gene match. Germline CDR1 WSHSY, CDR2 SAAADI. CDR3 size: 13 residues. In nucleotides, the CDR3 is TGCGCCAGCAGGGACAGGTACGGAACTGAAGCTTTCTTT. This codes for CASRDRYGTEAFF.

This CDR3 reads CASSSPTGLGTGELFF. DNA of the CDR3: TGTGCCAGCAGTTCGCCTACAGGCCTTGGAACCGGGGAGCTGTTTTTT. The genes are TRBV27 and TRBJ2-2; D perhaps matches TRBD1 (5 bases). Per the germline V gene, CDR1 is MNHEY and CDR2 is SMNVEV (reference sequence). The CDR3 sequence is 16 residues long. V was clipped by 4 bases and J by 5 bases, with 17 bases between them.

V usage is TRBV9 and J usage is TRBJ1-4; a weak D match, TRBD1 (5 bases). The ends were cut back, 7 bases at V and 7 bases at J, with 17 bases in the middle. The germline V gene has CDR1 SGDLS and CDR2 YYNGEE. The CDR3 loop spans 14 amino acids. The CDR3 reads CASGGDRNGEKLFF. The CDR3 region has the DNA TGTGCCAGCGGGGGGGATCGTAATGGTGAAAAACTGTTTTTT.

The V call is TRBV29-1, the J call TRBJ1-2; the D is unclear. V lost 2 bases and J lost 6, with 7 bases in between. Germline assignment: CDR1 SQVTM and CDR2 ANQGSEA. CDR3 size: 11 residues. CDR3 region: CSVEPGDGYTF. For the CDR3, the DNA is TGCAGCGTTGAACCCGGGGATGGCTACACCTTC. Full variable domain (rest looked up from reference TRBV29-1 and TRBJ1-2): SAVISQKPSRDICQRGTSLTIQCQVDSQVTMMFWYRQQPGQSLTLIATANQGSEATYESGFVIDKFPISRPNLTFSTLTVSNMSPEDSSIYLCSVEPGDGYTFGSGTRLTVV.

V gene TRBV19 combines with J gene TRBJ2-3; a weak D match, TRBD1 (6 bases). Germline V CDR1 and CDR2: LNHDA, SQIVND (reference sequence). This CDR3 comprises 14 residues. V lost 4 bases to trimming and J lost 4 bases, with 12 bases between them. DNA for the CDR3: TGTGCCAGTAGTACCACGTGGGGGCCAGATACGCAGTATTTT. Protein: CASSTTWGPDTQYF.

V usage is TRBV6-6 and J usage is TRBJ2-5; 11 bases are shared with TRBD2. From germline, CDR1 is MNHNY and CDR2 SVGAGI (reference sequence). Unmatched junction bases numbered 8, after V lost 6 bases and J lost 2 bases. The CDR3 contains 16 residues. CDR3 nucleotides: TGTGCCAGCAGCGTGGGGCTAGCGGGAGGACAAGAGACCCAGTACTTC. It codes for CASSVGLAGGQETQYF.

V and J are TRBV7-6 and TRBJ1-3; no clear D. In germline, CDR1 is SGHVS, CDR2 FNYEAQ. This CDR3 comprises 13 residues. The V and J ends lost 5 bases and 3 bases respectively, with 8 bases between them. CDR3 DNA: TGTGCCAGCAGCCGTCCGGGTGGAAACACCATATATTTT. It encodes CASSRPGGNTIYF.

The chain combines TRBV5-4 with TRBJ2-5, with unresolved D. This CDR3 has 16 amino acids. Germline V lookup: CDR1 SGHNT, CDR2 YYREEE (reference sequence). V shed 4 bases and J shed 3 bases, with 19 bases lying between them. CDR3 protein: CASSGAGGPKKETQYF. CDR3 bases: TGTGCCAGCAGCGGTGCCGGTGGGCCCAAAAAAGAGACCCAGTACTTC.

This chain connects TRBV5-1 to TRBJ2-1; TRBD1 aligns across 7 bases. Germline V lookup: CDR1 SGHRS, CDR2 YFSETQ. V lost 0 bases, J lost 7 bases, and 4 bases stayed unmatched. CDR3 size: 14 residues. CDR3 amino acids: CASSLADRWNEQFF. CDR3 bases: TGCGCCAGCAGCTTGGCGGACAGGTGGAATGAGCAGTTCTTC.

The chain recombines TRBV7-9 with TRBJ2-1; possible D gene TRBD2, 5 bases. Per germline, CDR1 SEHNR and CDR2 FQNEAQ (reference sequence). V gave up 3 bases and J gave up 0 bases, with 18 bases separating them. The CDR3 covers 18 residues. The CDR3, as DNA: TGTGCCAGCAGCTTCCCCAGGAGGAGCGGCAGCTCCTACAATGAGCAGTTCTTC. This sequence encodes CASSFPRRSGSSYNEQFF.

The chain carries TRBV29-1 and TRBJ2-7; the match to TRBD2 covers 9 bases. CDR1 is SQVTM and CDR2 is ANQGSEA in the germline V gene. The CDR3 has 12 amino acids. The trim removed 5 bases at V and 3 bases at J, leaving 2 bases unmatched. Written as DNA, the CDR3 is TGCAGCGTTTTTAGCGGGAGCTACGAGCAGTACTTC. It translates to CSVFSGSYEQYF.

The chain couples TRBV7-9 to TRBJ2-2; 11 bases are shared with TRBD2. The CDR3 sequence is 19 residues long. Germline V CDR1 and CDR2: SEHNR, FQNEAQ (reference sequence). Germline trimming cut 2 bases from V and 5 bases from J; bases unmatched to any gene: 13. CDR3 loop: CASSLRRETSGSLTGELFF. The DNA for the CDR3 is TGTGCCAGCAGCTTACGAAGGGAAACTAGCGGGAGTCTTACCGGGGAGCTGTTTTTT. Full variable domain (missing parts from reference TRBV7-9 and TRBJ2-2): DTGVSQNPRHKITKRGQNVTFRCDPISEHNRLYWYRQTLGQGPEFLTYFQNEAQLEKSRLLSDRFSAERPKGSFSTLEIQRTEQGDSAMYLCASSLRRETSGSLTGELFFGEGSRLTVL.

The chain recombines TRBV15 with TRBJ2-2; 9 bases map to TRBD1. J lost 6 bases, V lost 0 bases, and 5 bases had no gene match. The CDR3 spans 16 residues. Germline CDR1 and CDR2: LNHNV and YYDKDF (reference sequence). In DNA, the CDR3 is TGTGCCACCAGCAGAGATAACAGGGGGCAGCCCGGGGAGCTGTTTTTT. This encodes CATSRDNRGQPGELFF.